The 20 T cell receptor beta chains below were found in one sample sequenced in a study of blood T cell repertoires in COVID-19. TCRdb's table, derived via immunoSEQ multiplex PCR, lists solely in-frame clones and lacks some. This sample carries about 330,000 clones, around 90% of them seen once, and the ten largest clones take 18%. Sequenced: PBMCs or T cells enriched from blood (not recorded which). Receptor source: a woman between 25 and 40 years old who had recovered from COVID-19.

The J gene is TRBJ1-5, the V gene TRBV28, with D perhaps TRBD1 (5 bases). Germline assignment: CDR1 MDHEN and CDR2 SYDVKM. The ends were cut back, 5 bases at V and 5 bases at J, with 13 bases in the middle. CDR3 length equals 14 residues. The CDR3 DNA reads TGTGCCAGCAGTCTGGAGCAGGGATATCAGCCCCAGCATTTT. Amino acid sequence: CASSLEQGYQPQHF.

This clone was seen at least ten times. The chain combines TRBV4-2 with TRBJ1-6; tentatively, D is TRBD1 (6 bases). V shed 4 bases and J shed 4 bases, with 17 bases lying between them. This CDR3 comprises 17 residues. Germline-derived CDR1 and CDR2 are LGHNA and YNFKEQ. The CDR3 loop reads CASSPSARGRYNSPLHF. The CDR3 DNA reads TGTGCCAGCAGCCCAAGCGCCAGGGGACGGTATAATTCACCCCTCCACTTT.

The chain combines TRBV4-3 with TRBJ2-7, with TRBD1 matching 9 bases. This CDR3 is 14 amino acids long. Germline CDR1 LGHNA, CDR2 YSLEER. V shed 3 bases and J 7 bases; nucleotides not matched to a gene: 7. The CDR3 coding sequence is TGCGCCAGCAGCCAGACACAGGGGGCGGGGGAGCAGTACTTC. Translation gives CASSQTQGAGEQYF.

V is TRBV3-1 (or the pseudogene TRBV3-2) and J is TRBJ2-1; TRBD2 matches at 10 bases. This CDR3 spans 19 amino acids. Germline trimming cut 1 base from V and 4 bases from J; bases unmatched to any gene: 13. CDR1 and CDR2 from the germline V gene are LGHDT and YNNKEL (reference sequence). CDR3 sequence (DNA): TGTGCCAGCAGCCAAGCCCCCCCAGGAGCGGGAGGGCCATACAATGAGCAGTTCTTC. Its protein is CASSQAPPGAGGPYNEQFF.

The chain uses TRBV7-2 and TRBJ1-1; D is unclear. Trimming pared 5 bases from V and 1 base from J, leaving 8 bases between. Germline CDR1 is SGHTA and CDR2 is FQGNSA. CDR3 size: 13 residues. CDR3 in amino acids: CASSQKKNTEAFF. In DNA, the CDR3 is TGTGCCAGCAGCCAGAAGAAGAACACTGAAGCTTTCTTT.

The V gene is TRBV6-5, the J gene TRBJ1-2; no reliable D call. Germline CDR1 and CDR2: MNHEY and SVGAGI. The CDR3 runs to 14 residues. The germline V and J ends were trimmed by 9 bases and 0 bases, with 14 bases remaining between them. As DNA, the CDR3 is TGTGCCAGACTGTCGACTGGAGCTAACTATGGCTACACCTTC. This gives the protein CARLSTGANYGYTF.

This clone was seen a single time. V usage is TRBV5-1 and J usage is TRBJ2-5; 9 nucleotides match TRBD1. CDR3 size: 15 residues. Germline loops: CDR1 SGHRS, CDR2 YFSETQ. The V and J ends lost 6 bases and 5 bases, in that order; junction bases with no gene match: 11. The CDR3 loop reads CASNDFTGGIETQYF. Here the CDR3 DNA reads TGCGCCAGCAACGACTTCACAGGGGGCATCGAGACCCAGTACTTC.

The chain uses TRBV5-6 and TRBJ1-1; 7 bases are a match to TRBD1. The V and J ends lost 0 bases and 4 bases, in that order; junction bases with no gene match: 3. This CDR3 has 14 amino acids. Germline values: CDR1 SGHDT, CDR2 YYEEEE. The CDR3 sequence: CASSLDPGGTEAFF. Written as DNA, the CDR3 is TGTGCCAGCAGCTTGGACCCAGGGGGCACTGAAGCTTTCTTT.

The chain is built from TRBV6-1 and TRBJ1-1; TRBD1 matches 9 bases. CDR1 and CDR2 (germline): MNHNS, SASEGT. With 3 bases clipped from V and 1 base from J, the junction kept 3 bases outside the gene matches. The CDR3 is 15 amino acids. The DNA for the CDR3 is TGTGCCAGCAGTGATGAGACAGGGGGGAACACTGAAGCTTTCTTT. Protein product: CASSDETGGNTEAFF.

V and J are TRBV27 and TRBJ2-7, with 13 bases identical to TRBD2. V trimming: 4 bases; J trimming: 3 bases; junction bases outside the gene matches: 3. The V gene's germline CDR1 is MNHEY and CDR2 SMNVEV (reference sequence). This CDR3 comprises 15 residues. The CDR3 DNA follows: TGTGCCAGCAGTTCTTGGACTAGCGGGAGCTACGAGCAGTACTTC. It codes for CASSSWTSGSYEQYF.

The V gene is TRBV24-1, the J gene TRBJ2-1; 11 bases align to TRBD2. V lost 2 bases and J lost 2; bases outside the gene matches: 4. CDR1 is KGHDR and CDR2 is SFDVKD in the germline V gene. There are 17 residues in the CDR3. The CDR3 spells CATSDYGLAGTYNEQFF. The CDR3, as DNA: TGTGCCACCAGTGATTATGGACTAGCGGGTACCTACAATGAGCAGTTCTTC.

The chain joins TRBV3-1 (or the pseudogene TRBV3-2) to TRBJ1-6; D unresolved. Germline V gene lookup returns CDR1 LGHDT and CDR2 YNNKEL (reference sequence). V was cut by 0 bases and J by 10 bases, with 7 bases left in between. The CDR3 consists of 13 residues. The CDR3 reads CASSQEQRSPLHF. The CDR3 bases are TGTGCCAGCAGCCAAGAGCAGCGATCACCCCTCCACTTT.

The V gene is TRBV19, the J gene TRBJ2-5, with TRBD1 as a possible D gene (5 bases). Germline V lookup: CDR1 LNHDA, CDR2 SQIVND (reference sequence). Trimming took off 3 bases at V and 3 bases at J, with 8 bases between the two ends. The CDR3 runs 13 residues. DNA for the CDR3: TGTGCCAGTAGTATGGTAGGGGAAGAGACCCAGTACTTC. It specifies CASSMVGEETQYF.

The chain uses TRBV30 and TRBJ2-5; tentatively, D is TRBD2 (6 bases). Looked up from germline, CDR1 is GTSNPN and CDR2 is SVGIG (reference sequence). The CDR3 spans 13 residues. Trimming cost V 3 bases and J 1 base, with 9 bases left between them. The CDR3 loop reads CAWSGGLQETQYF. The CDR3 nucleotides are TGTGCCTGGAGCGGGGGTCTCCAAGAGACCCAGTACTTC.

This sequence joins TRBV5-6 and TRBJ1-4, with D tentatively TRBD1 (6 bases). Germline values: CDR1 SGHDT, CDR2 YYEEEE. CDR3 size: 16 residues. Trimming cost V 0 bases and J 8 bases, with 17 bases left between them. CDR3 in amino acids: CASSLGGDRFSEKLFF. The DNA of the CDR3 is TGTGCCAGCAGCTTGGGGGGAGACAGGTTCAGCGAAAAACTGTTTTTT.

CDR3 sequence reads: CASSFGGNYGYTF. CDR3 coding DNA: TGTGCCAGCAGCTTCGGGGGAAACTATGGCTACACCTTC. The V and J genes are TRBV11-2 and TRBJ1-2; tentative D call: TRBD1 (5 bases). Trimming cost V 3 bases and J 2 bases, with 7 bases left between them. The CDR3 is made up of 13 amino acids. Germline V gene data show CDR1 as SGHAT and CDR2 as FQNNGV.

The chain is built from TRBV28 and TRBJ2-5; TRBD1 matches at 7 bases. The ends lost 6 bases at V and 2 bases at J; junction bases unmatched: 9. Germline V gives CDR1 MDHEN, CDR2 SYDVKM. The CDR3 has 15 residues. CDR3 nucleotides: TGTGCCAGCAGGAGGGAAGGGGGCAGGCAAGAGACCCAGTACTTC. Its protein is CASRREGGRQETQYF. Looking up the rest from reference TRBV28 and TRBJ2-5 gives the full variable domain: DVKVTQSSRYLVKRTGEKVFLECVQDMDHENMFWYRQDPGLGLRLIYFSYDVKMKEKGDIPEGYSVSREKKERFSLILESASTNQTSMYLCASRREGGRQETQYFGPGTRLLVL.

V usage is TRBV2 and J usage is TRBJ2-5; D might be TRBD1 (6 bases). The V gene lost 1 base and the J gene lost 5 bases, with 11 bases spanning the gap. This CDR3 region has 14 residues. Germline loops: CDR1 SNHLY, CDR2 FYNNEI. This CDR3 reads CASSEEQGGETQYF. As DNA, the CDR3 is TGTGCCAGCAGTGAAGAACAGGGTGGCGAGACCCAGTACTTC.

This clone was recorded once. V is TRBV2 and J is TRBJ2-1; 8 nucleotides match TRBD2. Germline values: CDR1 SNHLY, CDR2 FYNNEI. Trimming at V came to 6 bases and at J to 7 bases, leaving 8 bases not matched to a gene. The CDR3 covers 14 residues. The CDR3 nucleotides read TGTGCCAGCAGGGCCGGGACTAGTTCAAATGAGCAGTTCTTC. It is translated as CASRAGTSSNEQFF. Drawing the rest from reference TRBV2 and TRBJ2-1, the complete variable domain is EPEVTQTPSHQVTQMGQEVILRCVPISNHLYFYWYRQILGQKVEFLVSFYNNEISEKSEIFDDQFSVERPDGSNFTLKIRSTKLEDSAMYFCASRAGTSSNEQFFGPGTRLTVL.

The rearrangement joins TRBV2 to TRBJ2-7; D is uncertain. The CDR3 is made up of 13 amino acids. Germline V CDR1 and CDR2: SNHLY, FYNNEI. V was cut by 1 base and J by 1 base, with 5 bases left in between. CDR3 in amino acids: CASSEVESYEQYF. The CDR3 coding sequence is TGTGCCAGCAGTGAAGTAGAGTCCTACGAGCAGTACTTC. The variable domain in full, with the rest retrieved from reference TRBV2 and TRBJ2-7, is EPEVTQTPSHQVTQMGQEVILRCVPISNHLYFYWYRQILGQKVEFLVSFYNNEISEKSEIFDDQFSVERPDGSNFTLKIRSTKLEDSAMYFCASSEVESYEQYFGPGTRLTVT.